Each of the 18 T cell receptor beta chains below was sequenced from the same sample in a study of T cells in Graves' hyperthyroidism and ophthalmopathy. There were TCR beta CDR3 regions amplified from RNA transcripts. The TCR CDR3 first-round RT-PCR relied on the HTBI primer set. TCRdb used MiXCR to reprocess the multiplex PCR reads, holding one entry per CDR3 protein. The data hold hundreds of thousands of distinct CDR3 sequences, with roughly 15% observed a single time. The sequencing sample was made of blood. The receptors come from a woman aged 18-35 years with Graves' ophthalmopathy.

This clonotype appeared many times. This sequence joins TRBV18 and TRBJ2-1; 7 bases fit TRBD1. The V segment lost 1 base and the J segment 8 bases; nucleotides outside the gene matches: 2. Germline lookup yields CDR1 KGHSH and CDR2 LQKENI. CDR3 length: 13 residues. The CDR3 protein is CASSPRDSHEQFF. In DNA form, the CDR3 reads TGTGCCAGCTCACCACGGGACAGCCATGAGCAGTTCTTC.

This clonotype was found many times. The chain uses TRBV7-9 and TRBJ1-1, with a tentative D call TRBD1 (5 bases). This CDR3 comprises 14 residues. The germline V gene encodes CDR1 SEHNR and CDR2 FQNEAQ (reference sequence). The V gene lost 4 bases and the J gene lost 8 bases, with 17 bases spanning the gap. The CDR3 protein is CASSSRTSISEAFF. CDR3 bases: TGTGCCAGCAGCTCCCGGACATCGATTTCGGAAGCTTTCTTT.

V is TRBV19 and J is TRBJ1-2; no definite D call. There are 15 residues in the CDR3. Trimming took 2 bases from V and 0 from J, leaving 10 bases between them. The germline CDR1 and CDR2 sequences are LNHDA and SQIVND (reference sequence). The chain's CDR3 is CASSILAEPNYGYTF. DNA for the CDR3: TGTGCCAGTAGTATACTGGCAGAACCTAACTATGGCTACACCTTC.

This clonotype was found many times. This chain uses TRBV11-2 with TRBJ1-1; D is unclear. This CDR3 has 13 residues. In germline, CDR1 is SGHAT, CDR2 FQNNGV. The V end was cut by 5 bases, the J end by 7 bases, with 14 bases between. In nucleotides, the CDR3 is TGTGCCAGCAGCCCGGTGGAGGGAGTTGAAGCTTTCTTT. It yields the protein CASSPVEGVEAFF.

This clonotype was counted ten times or more. This sequence joins TRBV2 and TRBJ2-7, with D tentatively TRBD1 or TRBD2 (7 bases each). V was clipped by 8 bases and J by 0 bases, with 14 bases between them. Germline V gene sequence: CDR1 SNHLY, CDR2 FYNNEI. The CDR3 is 14 amino acids. The CDR3 loop reads CASAGDRSSYEQYF. CDR3 in DNA: TGTGCCAGCGCGGGGGACAGATCCTCCTACGAGCAGTACTTC.

The sample holds a few counts of this clonotype. V gene TRBV4-1 combines with J gene TRBJ2-3, with 10 bases identical to TRBD1. The CDR3 covers 14 residues. V gave up 6 bases and J gave up 5 bases; unmatched junction bases: 5. Germline V gives CDR1 MGHRA, CDR2 YSYEKL. The CDR3 nucleotides are TGCGCCAGCAGTCAGACAGGGGGCAAAGATACGCAGTATTTT. As protein: CASSQTGGKDTQYF.

The gene calls are TRBV28 and TRBJ2-7; 9 bases line up with TRBD2. This CDR3 spans 14 amino acids. Trimming removed 3 bases from V and 2 bases from J; junction bases left unmatched: 2. The germline gives CDR1 MDHEN, CDR2 SYDVKM. The CDR3 is CASSFRGRAYEQYF. For the CDR3, the DNA is TGTGCCAGCAGTTTCCGCGGGAGGGCCTACGAGCAGTACTTC. Full variable domain (rest looked up from reference TRBV28 and TRBJ2-7): DVKVTQSSRYLVKRTGEKVFLECVQDMDHENMFWYRQDPGLGLRLIYFSYDVKMKEKGDIPEGYSVSREKKERFSLILESASTNQTSMYLCASSFRGRAYEQYFGPGTRLTVT.

This clonotype was seen many times. Here the CDR3 reads CASSERFRLAGRISYNEQFF. The CDR3 DNA reads as TGTGCCAGCAGTGAACGCTTTCGACTAGCGGGAAGGATCTCCTACAATGAGCAGTTCTTC. V is TRBV25-1 and J is TRBJ2-1; 11 positions match TRBD2. Losses at the gene ends were 2 bases for V and 0 bases for J; bases not matched to a gene: 12. Germline CDR1 and CDR2: MGHDK and SYGVNS. The CDR3 contains 20 residues.

In this sample, this clonotype turned up many times. The chain couples TRBV2 to TRBJ1-4; no clear D gene. This CDR3 contains 13 residues. Germline values: CDR1 SNHLY, CDR2 FYNNEI. V lost 6 bases, J lost 7 bases, and 12 bases lay in between. The CDR3 loop reads CASSQDKFEKLFF. In DNA form, the CDR3 reads TGTGCCAGCAGCCAAGACAAATTTGAAAAACTGTTTTTT.

The chain combines TRBV11-2 with TRBJ1-3; TRBD1 aligns across 9 bases. CDR1 SGHAT and CDR2 FQNNGV come from the germline V gene. The junction had 21 bases not matched to a gene; V was cut back by 8 bases and J by 4 bases. The CDR3 has 19 residues. CDR3: CASGVLRTGEGRKGNTIYF. Written as DNA, the CDR3 is TGTGCCAGCGGAGTTCTACGGACAGGGGAAGGGAGGAAGGGAAACACCATATATTTT.

This clonotype was detected ten times or more. The gene calls are TRBV18 and TRBJ2-1; D is perhaps TRBD1 (5 bases). The length of the CDR3 is 13 residues. Germline V gene sequence: CDR1 KGHSH, CDR2 LQKENI. V was clipped by 4 bases and J by 6 bases, with 10 bases between them. The CDR3 is CASSQRQTNEQFF. CDR3 coding DNA: TGTGCCAGCTCACAAAGACAGACCAATGAGCAGTTCTTC.

In its sample, this clonotype was seen many times. This chain links TRBV20-1 with TRBJ1-1, with D unclear. Trimming took 6 bases from V and 7 from J, leaving 12 bases between them. The CDR3 sequence is 11 residues long. The germline V gene has CDR1 DFQATT and CDR2 SNEGSKA (reference sequence). The CDR3 bases are TGCAGTGCCATTGATCGACTTGAAGCTTTCTTT. Translation: CSAIDRLEAFF.

Details on this clonotype: No conserved phenylalanine or tryptophan is present at the end of the CDR3, so a read error is the likely explanation. This chain joins TRBV4-1 and TRBJ2-1; TRBD2 agrees at 11 bases. CDR1 MGHRA and CDR2 YSYEKL come from the germline V gene. The V and J ends lost 1 base and 7 bases, in that order; junction bases with no gene match: 6. CDR3 size: 16 residues. This chain's CDR3 is CASSQVIAGGWNEQFC. The CDR3 DNA reads TGCGCCAGCAGCCAAGTAATAGCGGGGGGGTGGAATGAGCAGTTCTGC.

This clonotype was observed at least ten times. The V call is TRBV2, the J call TRBJ2-3, with 8 positions matching TRBD2. The CDR3 totals 16 residues. In germline, CDR1 is SNHLY, CDR2 FYNNEI. Trimming took 1 base from V and 6 from J; bases not matched to a gene: 9. The CDR3 region is CASSEGAAGVGDTQYF. DNA of the CDR3: TGTGCCAGCAGTGAAGGGGCAGCGGGAGTCGGCGATACGCAGTATTTT. The entire variable domain, with the rest obtained from reference TRBV2 and TRBJ2-3, is as follows: EPEVTQTPSHQVTQMGQEVILRCVPISNHLYFYWYRQILGQKVEFLVSFYNNEISEKSEIFDDQFSVERPDGSNFTLKIRSTKLEDSAMYFCASSEGAAGVGDTQYFGPGTRLTVL.

The table lists this clonotype with many counts. In DNA, the CDR3 is TGTGCCAGCAGCCCCTTTTGGGCAGGGGAAGACACCGGGGAGCTGTTTTTT. Its translation: CASSPFWAGEDTGELFF. This rearrangement joins TRBV7-2 to TRBJ2-2, with a weak D call TRBD1 (6 bases). The V gene lost 5 bases and the J gene lost 3 bases, with 19 bases spanning the gap. In germline, CDR1 is SGHTA, CDR2 FQGNSA. The CDR3 has 17 residues. The full variable domain, with the rest looked up from reference TRBV7-2 and TRBJ2-2, is GAGVSQSPSNKVTEKGKDVELRCDPISGHTALYWYRQSLGQGLEFLIYFQGNSAPDKSGLPSDRFSAERTGGSVSTLTIQRTQQEDSAVYLCASSPFWAGEDTGELFFGEGSRLTVL.

This clonotype was counted ten times or more. The chain links TRBV11-2 to TRBJ2-7, with D perhaps TRBD1 or TRBD2 (6 bases each). The ends were cut back, 5 bases at V and 6 bases at J, with 11 bases in the middle. The CDR3 covers 12 residues. The germline gives CDR1 SGHAT, CDR2 FQNNGV. CDR3 in amino acids: CASSLGGGEQYF. The CDR3 coding sequence is TGTGCCAGCAGCCTAGGGGGAGGCGAGCAGTACTTC.

This clonotype was observed many times. The chain carries TRBV20-1 and TRBJ1-1, with 8 bases lining up with TRBD1. Germline values: CDR1 DFQATT, CDR2 SNEGSKA (reference sequence). V was pared by 0 bases and J by 1 base, with 7 bases of the junction left unmatched. The CDR3 spans 16 residues. CDR3 sequence (DNA): TGCAGTGCTAGAGATCCATCAGGGGGCCCGAACACTGAAGCTTTCTTT. Protein: CSARDPSGGPNTEAFF.

This clonotype was detected ten times or more. This rearrangement joins TRBV18 to TRBJ1-2, with D tentatively TRBD1 (6 bases). Deletions cut 3 bases from V and 2 bases from J, with 10 bases between. Germline CDR1 KGHSH, CDR2 LQKENI. This CDR3 region has 14 residues. The CDR3 region is CASSPTGTNYGYTF. The DNA for the CDR3 is TGTGCCAGCTCACCGACCGGGACAAACTATGGCTACACCTTC.